This passage covers 13 T cell receptor beta chains from one sample sequenced in a study of shared clonotypes between healthy human individuals. Here immunoSEQ multiplex PCR was the method, and the copy in TCRdb shows in-frame clones only, minus some. This table holds a few million clones, 93% found once. Material: naive CD4+ T cells from PBMCs. Documented subset: CD45RA+ positively selected. The source of these receptors is a man aged 18 to 29 in good health. Some clones in this sample may be carry-over from other donors' samples.

The rearrangement uses TRBV2 and TRBJ2-7; no definite D call. This CDR3 has 13 residues. The germline gives CDR1 SNHLY, CDR2 FYNNEI. Trimming stripped 6 bases from V and 0 bases from J, with 9 bases between. CDR3 residues: CASRGPSSYEQYF. CDR3 in DNA: TGTGCCAGCAGAGGGCCAAGCTCCTACGAGCAGTACTTC.

The chain employs TRBV9 and TRBJ1-4; unclear D gene. The CDR3 covers 13 residues. Looked up from germline, CDR1 is SGDLS and CDR2 is YYNGEE. Trimming cost V 3 bases and J 7 bases, with 10 bases left between them. The CDR3 sequence: CASSAWMGEKLFF. The CDR3 DNA is TGTGCCAGCAGCGCCTGGATGGGTGAAAAACTGTTTTTT.

The genes are TRBV5-1 and TRBJ2-1, with unresolved D. This CDR3 contains 14 residues. With 3 bases removed from V and 4 bases from J, the gap between germline ends came to 11 bases. Germline V gene sequence: CDR1 SGHRS, CDR2 YFSETQ. This chain's CDR3 is CASSSSDSYNEQFF. CDR3 DNA sequence: TGCGCCAGCAGCTCCTCCGATTCATACAATGAGCAGTTCTTC.

CDR3 bases: TGTGCCAGTAGTATACTAGGGACAGGGTGGAGCGGGGAGCTGTTTTTT. The encoded protein is CASSILGTGWSGELFF. J is TRBJ2-2 and V is TRBV19, with TRBD1 identical over 9 bases. The V gene end was trimmed by 2 bases and the J gene end by 7 bases; junction bases not matched to a gene: 8. Germline values: CDR1 LNHDA, CDR2 SQIVND (reference sequence). This CDR3 has 16 amino acids.

Comments on this clone: The sample holds other DNA sequences that translate to the same CDR3. V gene TRBV16 combines with J gene TRBJ1-1; TRBD1 agrees at 10 bases. V dropped 0 bases and J dropped 5; count of bases not matched to a gene: 0. This CDR3 comprises 14 residues. Germline V gene sequence: CDR1 KGHSY, CDR2 FQNENV. CDR3 region: CASSQSGQGTEAFF. The CDR3 DNA follows: TGTGCCAGCAGCCAATCGGGACAGGGGACTGAAGCTTTCTTT.

DNA of the CDR3: TGCGCCAGCAGCTCACTCTGGGACAGGGGCACAGATACGCAGTATTTT. This codes for CASSSLWDRGTDTQYF. The rearrangement uses TRBV5-1 and TRBJ2-3; 9 nucleotides match TRBD1. V gave up 3 bases and J gave up 1 base; unmatched junction bases: 6. The CDR3 is made up of 16 amino acids. CDR1 is SGHRS, CDR2 YFSETQ, per germline.

V and J are TRBV29-1 and TRBJ2-1; possibly TRBD2 for D (6 bases). CDR3 length: 15 residues. Germline V CDR1 and CDR2: SQVTM, ANQGSEA. V shed 4 bases and J shed 0 bases, with 13 bases lying between them. CDR3 sequence reads: CSVVGDGSSYNEQFF. CDR3 nucleotide sequence: TGCAGCGTTGTAGGGGACGGGAGCTCCTACAATGAGCAGTTCTTC.

The gene calls are TRBV28 and TRBJ1-2; tentatively, D is TRBD1 (5 bases). Germline CDR1 is MDHEN and CDR2 is SYDVKM. This CDR3 is 16 amino acids long. V lost 3 bases and J 4 bases, leaving 18 bases between the germline ends. CDR3 in amino acids: CASSFSGGVRSYGYTF. The CDR3 region has the DNA TGTGCCAGCAGTTTCAGCGGGGGGGTTCGGAGCTATGGCTACACCTTC.

V is TRBV2 and J is TRBJ1-2, with D unresolved. CDR1 is SNHLY, CDR2 FYNNEI, per germline. V was trimmed by 7 bases and J by 7 bases, leaving 13 bases between them. The CDR3 spans 12 residues. This CDR3 is CASISALFGYTF. Here the CDR3 DNA reads TGTGCCAGCATTTCCGCTCTGTTTGGCTACACCTTC.

This chain connects TRBV7-6 to TRBJ2-1; tentatively, D is TRBD1 (5 bases). Per germline, CDR1 SGHVS and CDR2 FNYEAQ. Trimming pared 0 bases from V and 2 bases from J, leaving 11 bases between. CDR3 size: 16 residues. The DNA for the CDR3 is TGTGCCAGCAGCTTAGCGCCGGCAGGGACCTACAATGAGCAGTTCTTC. Translated: CASSLAPAGTYNEQFF.

This sequence joins TRBV5-1 and TRBJ1-4; D gene unclear. Germline V CDR1 and CDR2: SGHRS, YFSETQ. V lost 2 bases to trimming and J lost 7 bases, with 18 bases between them. There are 16 residues in the CDR3. In DNA form, the CDR3 reads TGCGCCAGCAGCTTTATCAGCCCCGATTCTAGTGAAAAACTGTTTTTT. Encoded protein: CASSFISPDSSEKLFF.

This chain connects TRBV29-1 to TRBJ2-7, with D possibly called TRBD1 or TRBD2 (5 bases each). The CDR3 has 14 amino acids. CDR1 SQVTM and CDR2 ANQGSEA come from the germline V gene. Trimming pared 7 bases from V and 1 base from J, leaving 17 bases between. In DNA, the CDR3 is TGCAGCGCGGGATTATCGGGGCAATCCTACGAGCAGTACTTC. This encodes CSAGLSGQSYEQYF.

The chain employs TRBV18 and TRBJ1-3, with a possible D match to TRBD1 (6 bases). Trimming took 4 bases from V and 3 from J, leaving 10 bases between them. There are 14 residues in the CDR3. Germline CDR1 and CDR2: KGHSH and LQKENI. In DNA, the CDR3 is TGTGCCAGCTCACTCCGACAGGTTGGAAACACCATATATTTT. Its protein product is CASSLRQVGNTIYF. The variable domain in full, with the rest retrieved from reference TRBV18 and TRBJ1-3, is NAGVMQNPRHLVRRRGQEARLRCSPMKGHSHVYWYRQLPEEGLKFMVYLQKENIIDESGMPKERFSAEFPKEGPSILRIQQVVRGDSAAYFCASSLRQVGNTIYFGEGSWLTVV.